The 31 T cell receptor beta chains below all came from one sample that was sequenced in a study of T cells after yellow fever vaccination. TCRdb independently ran MiXCR on the 5' RACE reads; one entry per CDR3 protein. The sample shows around 30,000 distinct CDR3 sequences, 10% to 13% of them seen only once. Sequencing used PBMCs, either bulk or a sorted T-cell subset (CD4+, CD8+, memory, or dextramer-sorted; not recorded which), obtained around 16 days after the first yellow fever vaccination. Receptors originate from a man between 18 and 35 years old who received the YFV17D yellow fever vaccine.

The table lists this clonotype with many counts. The V and J genes are TRBV6-2 or TRBV6-3 and TRBJ1-2; TRBD1 matches 8 bases. Trimming at V came to 2 bases and at J to 8 bases, leaving 4 bases not matched to a gene. Germline CDR1 and CDR2: MNHEY and SVGEGT. The CDR3 extends over 13 amino acids. The CDR3 region has the DNA TGTGCCAGCAGTTACGCGACAGGGGACGGCTACACCTTC. Translating it yields CASSYATGDGYTF.

A remark on this clonotype: Given a much more abundant clone one base away, this may be a read error. This sequence joins TRBV28 and TRBJ2-3; 8 bases map to TRBD2. After removal of 6 bases from V and 5 bases from J, the junction contained 7 bases not matched to a gene. The CDR3 is made up of 14 amino acids. Germline CDR1 MDHEN, CDR2 SYDVKM. DNA of the CDR3: TGTGCCAGCAGAGCGGGGGCGGCAAGAGATACGCAGTATTTT. Amino acid sequence: CASRAGAARDTQYF.

This clonotype was counted at least ten times. The chain combines TRBV11-2 with TRBJ1-1; D is undetermined. Per the germline V gene, CDR1 is SGHAT and CDR2 is FQNNGV. The V end lost 4 bases, the J end lost 1 base, and 7 bases lay between the germline ends. This CDR3 comprises 13 residues. The CDR3 DNA reads TGTGCCAGCAGCTATTGGACGAACACTGAAGCTTTCTTT. Its protein is CASSYWTNTEAFF.

About this clonotype itself: A much larger clone differs from this one at a single base, so this may be a read error. The genes are TRBV20-1 and TRBJ1-5; D ambiguous. The CDR3 covers 14 residues. CDR1 is DFQATT and CDR2 is SNEGSKA in the germline V gene (reference sequence). V was pared by 3 bases and J by 2 bases, with 11 bases between. The CDR3 is CSASEAVGNQPQHF. The CDR3 bases are TGCAGTGCTAGCGAGGCAGTGGGCAATCAGCCCCAGCATTTT.

This clonotype was detected ten times or more. The V gene is TRBV12-3 or TRBV12-4, the J gene TRBJ2-2; TRBD1 is a possible D gene (7 bases). The CDR3 contains 15 residues. V was clipped by 4 bases and J by 4 bases, with 13 bases between them. This CDR3 is CASSWAGGLTGELFF. The CDR3 coding sequence is TGTGCCAGCAGTTGGGCAGGGGGACTCACCGGGGAGCTGTTTTTT.

In this sample, this clonotype turned up many times. The gene calls are TRBV4-2 and TRBJ1-2; D uncertain. The CDR3 sequence is 13 residues long. Between the trimmed V and J ends, which lost 0 bases and 7 bases, there was a span of 9 bases. The germline V gene has CDR1 LGHNA and CDR2 YNFKEQ. The CDR3 nucleotides are TGTGCCAGCAGCCAAGATAATTGGTTTGGCTACACCTTC. Residues: CASSQDNWFGYTF.

Only a few counts were recorded for this clonotype. The genes are TRBV7-2 and TRBJ1-6; 9 nucleotides align to TRBD1. Germline V lookup: CDR1 SGHTA, CDR2 FQGNSA. Trimming took 1 base from V and 10 from J; bases not matched to a gene: 8. The length of the CDR3 is 16 residues. CDR3 bases: TGTGCCAGCAGCTTAGAGATGGGACAGGGTTGGTCACCCCTCCACTTT. It specifies CASSLEMGQGWSPLHF.

This clonotype was seen many times. The V call is TRBV6-5, the J call TRBJ2-3; TRBD2 matches at 8 bases. V was pared by 6 bases and J by 0 bases, with 5 bases of the junction left unmatched. The CDR3 spans 15 residues. Per germline, CDR1 MNHEY and CDR2 SVGAGI. Here the CDR3 DNA reads TGTGCCAGCAGCCCTCAGCGGGGGAGCACAGATACGCAGTATTTT. This encodes CASSPQRGSTDTQYF.

This clonotype was seen repeatedly, ten times or more. The chain joins TRBV10-3 to TRBJ2-7; D call uncertain. V lost 6 bases and J lost 4, with 10 bases in between. The V gene's germline CDR1 is ENHRY and CDR2 SYGVKD. The CDR3 is 12 residues long. CDR3 loop: CAIRKDQYEQYF. DNA for the CDR3: TGTGCCATCAGGAAGGACCAGTACGAGCAGTACTTC.

This clonotype was counted at least ten times. The gene calls are TRBV5-1 and TRBJ2-4; the match to TRBD1 covers 7 bases. Germline V gene lookup returns CDR1 SGHRS and CDR2 YFSETQ. CDR3 length: 14 amino acids. With 5 bases clipped from V and 8 bases from J, the junction kept 10 bases outside the gene matches. The chain's CDR3 is CASSSGQILDIQYF. CDR3 coding DNA: TGCGCCAGCAGTTCGGGACAGATCCTTGACATTCAGTACTTC.

This clonotype has at least ten counts. The gene calls are TRBV10-2 and TRBJ2-5; 9 bases are a match to TRBD1. V shed 7 bases, J shed 2 bases, and the junction held 14 bases outside the gene matches. This CDR3 contains 17 residues. Germline V gene sequence: CDR1 WSHSY, CDR2 SAAADI. CDR3 sequence (DNA): TGCGCCAGCATGGGCCAGTACGGGACAGGGACACAAGAGACCCAGTACTTC. This gives the protein CASMGQYGTGTQETQYF.

In its sample, this clonotype was seen many times. The chain joins TRBV7-9 to TRBJ2-3; D uncertain. V lost 5 bases, J lost 0 bases, and 9 bases lay in between. Looked up from germline, CDR1 is SEHNR and CDR2 is FQNEAQ (reference sequence). This CDR3 spans 14 amino acids. The CDR3 spells CASSRPISTDTQYF. CDR3 in DNA: TGTGCCAGCAGCCGACCTATTAGCACAGATACGCAGTATTTT. Together with reference TRBV7-9 and TRBJ2-3, the CDR3 gives the full variable domain: DTGVSQNPRHKITKRGQNVTFRCDPISEHNRLYWYRQTLGQGPEFLTYFQNEAQLEKSRLLSDRFSAERPKGSFSTLEIQRTEQGDSAMYLCASSRPISTDTQYFGPGTRLTVL.

This clonotype was seen just once. It may be a read error: a sequence one base away is much more abundant. The J gene is TRBJ2-3, the V gene TRBV6-5, with D possibly being TRBD1 (6 bases). Germline CDR1 and CDR2: MNHEY and SVGAGI. The ends were cut back, 4 bases at V and 5 bases at J, with 13 bases in the middle. This CDR3 comprises 14 residues. CDR3 loop: CASSSQGWVDTQYF. The CDR3 DNA is TGTGCCAGCAGTTCACAGGGATGGGTAGATACGCAGTATTTT.

About this clonotype itself: This could be a read error, since a much larger clone is one nucleotide away. This chain links TRBV6-6 with TRBJ1-1, with D unresolved. CDR1 is MNHNY, CDR2 SVGAGI, per germline (reference sequence). The V end lost 8 bases, the J end lost 4 bases, and 14 bases lay between the germline ends. CDR3 size: 13 residues. CDR3: CASEDKDITEAFF. CDR3 bases: TGTGCCAGCGAAGACAAAGATATCACTGAAGCTTTCTTT.

This clonotype was observed many times. The chain carries TRBV5-1 and TRBJ1-2; perhaps TRBD1 as D (6 bases). The CDR3 spans 15 residues. CDR1 and CDR2 (germline): SGHRS, YFSETQ. Trimming removed 1 base at V and 0 bases at J, with 10 bases between. The CDR3 sequence is CASSLSDSTNYGYTF. CDR3 in DNA: TGCGCCAGCAGCTTGTCGGACAGCACTAACTATGGCTACACCTTC.

This clonotype came up many times. The V gene is TRBV11-1, the J gene TRBJ2-5, with 11 positions matching TRBD2. There are 18 residues in the CDR3. Germline loops: CDR1 SGHAT, CDR2 FQDESV (reference sequence). J gave up 1 base and V 2 bases, and 9 bases lay outside the gene matches. The CDR3 nucleotides are TGTGCCAGCAGCTTACCCGGGAGACTAGCGGGATTCCAAGAGACCCAGTACTTC. Residues: CASSLPGRLAGFQETQYF.

This clonotype was found many times. The chain couples TRBV18 to TRBJ2-3; TRBD2 matches at 8 bases. This CDR3 comprises 15 residues. CDR1 and CDR2 from the germline V gene are KGHSH and LQKENI. With V trimmed by 3 bases and J by 2 bases, 4 bases remained unmatched. DNA of the CDR3: TGTGCCAGCTCACCCGCGGGGGGATACACAGATACGCAGTATTTT. Amino acids: CASSPAGGYTDTQYF.

This clonotype was recorded at least ten times. The rearrangement joins TRBV28 to TRBJ2-2; D not resolved. The CDR3 extends over 13 amino acids. V was pared by 4 bases and J by 4 bases, with 7 bases between. The germline gives CDR1 MDHEN, CDR2 SYDVKM. The CDR3 loop is CASSSHFTGELFF. The CDR3 DNA follows: TGTGCCAGCAGTTCACACTTCACCGGGGAGCTGTTTTTT.

This clonotype was found many times. J is TRBJ2-3 and V is TRBV5-1; 9 bases are shared with TRBD2. Germline assignment: CDR1 SGHRS and CDR2 YFSETQ. This CDR3 spans 16 amino acids. V lost 4 bases, J lost 5 bases, and 11 bases stayed unmatched. The CDR3 DNA sequence: TGCGCCAGCAGCGGGGGAGCGGGGGGAGCGGAAGATACGCAGTATTTT. Translating gives CASSGGAGGAEDTQYF. The full variable domain, completed using reference TRBV5-1 and TRBJ2-3, is KAGVTQTPRYLIKTRGQQVTLSCSPISGHRSVSWYQQTPGQGLQFLFEYFSETQRNKGNFPGRFSGRQFSNSRSEMNVSTLELGDSALYLCASSGGAGGAEDTQYFGPGTRLTVL.

This clonotype was counted ten times or more. CDR3 region: CASSFWGGANVLTF. CDR3 nucleotides: TGTGCCAGCAGCTTTTGGGGGGGGGCCAACGTCCTGACTTTC. The V gene is TRBV5-8, the J gene TRBJ2-6, with D tentatively TRBD1 or TRBD2 (5 bases each). CDR1 and CDR2 (germline): SGHTS, YDEGEE. The length of the CDR3 is 14 residues. V was pared by 2 bases and J by 4 bases, with 7 bases between.

This clonotype appeared many times. This chain uses TRBV7-2 with TRBJ1-2; D ambiguous. The CDR3 runs to 14 residues. The germline V and J ends were trimmed by 5 bases and 2 bases, with 12 bases remaining between them. Germline CDR1 is SGHTA and CDR2 is FQGNSA. The CDR3 protein is CASSPTDGNYGYTF. The CDR3 DNA reads TGTGCCAGCAGCCCGACGGACGGGAACTATGGCTACACCTTC.

This clonotype was seen ten or more times. The rearrangement joins TRBV4-1 to TRBJ2-7; 9 bases align to TRBD1. The V segment lost 5 bases and the J segment 2 bases; nucleotides outside the gene matches: 4. Germline V gene lookup returns CDR1 MGHRA and CDR2 YSYEKL. CDR3 size: 14 residues. In DNA form, the CDR3 reads TGCGCCAGCAGCTCCCGGGACAGGGCCTACGAGCAGTACTTC. Translating it yields CASSSRDRAYEQYF.

This clonotype was seen at least ten times. The rearrangement links TRBV21-1 to TRBJ2-5; the table assigns TRBD2, which was not confirmed against the DNA. TRBV21-1 is shown as a pseudogene. The CDR3 extends over 12 amino acids. The chain's CDR3 is CATSARQETQYF. The CDR3 DNA follows: TGTGCCACCTCGGCCCGCCAAGAGACCCAGTACTTC.

This clonotype was counted ten times or more. The CDR3 nucleotides read TGTGCCAGCAGTCCATTCGGGAGCGGGGGGGCGCAGGAGCAGTTCTTC. Its protein is CASSPFGSGGAQEQFF. The chain has TRBV12-3 or TRBV12-4 and TRBJ2-1; 10 bases map to TRBD2. J was trimmed by 10 bases and V by 5 bases; bases with no gene match: 14. The CDR3 sequence is 16 residues long.

Points on this clonotype: Without the conserved terminal phenylalanine or tryptophan, this CDR3 likely stems from a read error. The genes are TRBV19 and TRBJ1-2; 9 bases match TRBD1. V lost 8 bases, J lost 4 bases, and 8 bases stayed unmatched. There are 14 residues in the CDR3. Germline V gives CDR1 LNHDA, CDR2 SQIVND (reference sequence). The CDR3 DNA follows: TGTGCCAGTTCTCCGGGACAGGGACCCTATGGCTACACCTTA. This codes for CASSPGQGPYGYTL.

This clonotype was recorded at least ten times. The genes are TRBV7-8 and TRBJ1-4; 10 bases line up with TRBD1. Germline-derived CDR1 and CDR2 are SGHVS and FQNEAQ. CDR3 size: 15 residues. V lost 5 bases, J lost 3 bases, and 3 bases stayed unmatched. CDR3 region: CASSRQGAANEKLFF. CDR3 sequence (DNA): TGTGCCAGCAGCCGACAGGGGGCGGCTAATGAAAAACTGTTTTTT.

There are many counts of this clonotype. The chain is built from TRBV27 and TRBJ1-1; no reliable D call. Germline V CDR1 and CDR2: MNHEY, SMNVEV (reference sequence). This CDR3 is built from 14 residues. The V gene lost 6 bases and the J gene lost 4 bases, with 15 bases spanning the gap. CDR3: CASSLSGQTTEAFF. Here the CDR3 DNA reads TGTGCCAGCAGCCTCAGCGGGCAGACCACTGAAGCTTTCTTT.

Many counts were recorded for this clonotype. The chain has TRBV19 and TRBJ1-1; D remains ambiguous. The CDR3 covers 13 residues. The V and J ends lost 1 base and 6 bases respectively, with 9 bases between them. Germline CDR1 is LNHDA and CDR2 is SQIVND (reference sequence). CDR3 sequence: CASSIGGNAEAFF. The CDR3 DNA follows: TGTGCCAGTAGTATAGGAGGGAATGCTGAAGCTTTCTTT.

The sample holds many counts of this clonotype. The chain links TRBV5-1 to TRBJ2-5, with 10 nucleotides matching TRBD2. Germline CDR1 SGHRS, CDR2 YFSETQ. The CDR3 has 16 amino acids. J gave up 2 bases and V 4 bases, and 8 bases lay outside the gene matches. The CDR3 DNA follows: TGCGCCAGCAGCCTGGGGGTAGCGGGGGGTCAAGAGACCCAGTACTTC. This gives the protein CASSLGVAGGQETQYF.

This clonotype came up many times. The chain links TRBV4-2 to TRBJ1-5; D remains ambiguous. The CDR3 consists of 16 residues. Germline lookup yields CDR1 LGHNA and CDR2 YNFKEQ. Trimming pared 3 bases from V and 1 base from J, leaving 13 bases between. CDR3 region: CASSQMGSRSNQPQHF. The CDR3 nucleotides are TGTGCCAGCAGCCAGATGGGAAGTAGGAGCAATCAGCCCCAGCATTTT.

This clonotype was seen repeatedly, ten times or more. The genes are TRBV2 and TRBJ1-4; D unresolved. In germline, CDR1 is SNHLY, CDR2 FYNNEI. V was pared by 5 bases and J by 8 bases, with 9 bases between. This CDR3 spans 12 amino acids. DNA for the CDR3: TGTGCCAGCAGTTGGGTGCGGGAAAAACTGTTTTTT. Translation gives CASSWVREKLFF.